This T cell receptor beta chain was recovered during a study of T cell responses to AZD1222 COVID-19 vaccine. General study findings and limits: Every sample of the repertoires postdated the peak T cell response. At baseline, just five to seven AZD1222 recipients tested seropositive.

Using immunoSEQ multiplex PCR, the repertoire was profiled, and TCRdb retains in-frame clones only, with some absent. The data hold about 66,000 clones, with approximately 80% observed a single time. Germline CDR1 reads LGHDT; CDR2 reads YNNKEL (reference sequence). Trimming removed 1 base at V and 4 bases at J, with 10 bases between. The length of the CDR3 is 14 residues. In its sample, this clone was seen a few times. Its antigen remains unknown. The sample in question was peripheral blood, obtained 28 days after the second AZD1222 dose. The rearrangement uses TRBV3-1 (or the pseudogene TRBV3-2) and TRBJ1-2; no clear D gene. This clonotype was sampled from an adult who received the AZD1222 COVID-19 vaccine. This CDR3 is CASSQGWTGYGYTF. In DNA form, the CDR3 reads TGTGCCAGCAGCCAAGGTTGGACCGGCTATGGCTACACCTTC.